The rows below give T cell receptor beta chains drawn from one sample of a study of vaccination and CD4 T cells after COVID-19. These receptors' antigens are unknown. Using its own MiXCR run on the PCR reads, TCRdb lists one record per CDR3 protein. The sample has several hundred distinct CDR3 sequences, more than 10% seen once. The sample consisted of CD4+ T cells from blood, cultured in vitro. These receptors were taken from a human donor in good health. CDR3s include the opening cysteine and the closing phenylalanine or tryptophan. A D gene is named only where the DNA matches it firmly. Size tells how often a clone was seen (once, few, many) or the class of an expanded clone, and some rows leave it out.

D gene: NA
V gene: TRBV5-1
clone size: few
J gene: TRBJ1-2
CDR3 DNA: TGCGCCAGCAGCTTGAGGGAGGGCTCCTATGGCTACACCTTC
CDR3 protein: CASSLREGSYGYTF

D gene: NA
V gene: TRBV2
clone size: NA
J gene: TRBJ1-1
CDR3 DNA: TGTGCCAGCAGTGAGTTAGGCAGGGGGAACACTGAAGCTTTCTTT
CDR3 protein: CASSELGRGNTEAFF

D gene: NA
V gene: TRBV27
clone size: large
J gene: TRBJ1-5
CDR3 DNA: TGTGCCAGCAGTAGAGAGAGGGGACAGCCCCAGCATTTT
CDR3 protein: CASSRERGQPQHF

D gene: TRBD1
V gene: TRBV4-3
clone size: NA
J gene: TRBJ2-7
CDR3 DNA: TGCGCCAGCAGCCAAGATGGAGTGGTGACAGGGGGCTACGAGCAGTACTTC
CDR3 protein: CASSQDGVVTGGYEQYF

D gene: NA
V gene: TRBV19
clone size: large
J gene: TRBJ2-3
CDR3 DNA: TGTGCCATTCGGGCCACAGATACGCAGTATTTT
CDR3 protein: CAIRATDTQYF

D gene: NA
V gene: TRBV15
clone size: large
J gene: TRBJ2-1
CDR3 DNA: TGTGCCACCAGTTCATTCTCAGGTGAAGAGCAGTTCTTC
CDR3 protein: CATSSFSGEEQFF

D gene: NA
V gene: TRBV7-2
clone size: few
J gene: TRBJ2-7
CDR3 DNA: TGTGCCAGCAGCTTCCAGGGATCCTACGAGCAGTACTTC
CDR3 protein: CASSFQGSYEQYF

D gene: NA
V gene: TRBV20-1
clone size: large
J gene: TRBJ1-5
CDR3 DNA: TGCAGTGCTAGGTCCGGGTTCGAAGGTCAGCCCCAGCATTTT
CDR3 protein: CSARSGFEGQPQHF

D gene: NA
V gene: TRBV2
clone size: medium-sized
J gene: TRBJ2-3
CDR3 DNA: TGTGCCAGCAGTCGGGGCACAGATACGCAGTATTTT
CDR3 protein: CASSRGTDTQYF

D gene: NA
V gene: TRBV20-1
clone size: large
J gene: TRBJ2-7
CDR3 DNA: TGCAGTGCCGGGGGAAGGGTGGCAAACTACGAGCAGTACTTC
CDR3 protein: CSAGGRVANYEQYF

D gene: NA
V gene: TRBV19
clone size: NA
J gene: TRBJ2-1
CDR3 DNA: TGTGCCAGTAGTACGGAGGGCTCCTACAATGAGCAGTTCTTC
CDR3 protein: CASSTEGSYNEQFF

D gene: TRBD2
V gene: TRBV14
clone size: few
J gene: TRBJ2-5
CDR3 DNA: TGTGCCAGCAGCCAAATAGCGGGGAGCCAAGAGACCCAGTACTTC
CDR3 protein: CASSQIAGSQETQYF

D gene: TRBD2
V gene: TRBV7-2
clone size: medium-sized
J gene: TRBJ2-1
CDR3 DNA: TGTGCCAGCAGCGCTTATGAAGGGAGGGCCAATGAGCAGTTCTTC
CDR3 protein: CASSAYEGRANEQFF

D gene: NA
V gene: TRBV6-2/TRBV6-3
clone size: large
J gene: TRBJ1-2
CDR3 DNA: TGTGCCAGCAGTGCCAGCGGACTGATTAACTATGGCTACACCTTC
CDR3 protein: CASSASGLINYGYTF

D gene: NA
V gene: TRBV14
clone size: NA
J gene: TRBJ2-1
CDR3 DNA: TGTGCCAGCAGCCATGATGGGGCGAGCTCCTACAATGAGCAGTTCTTC
CDR3 protein: CASSHDGASSYNEQFF

D gene: NA
V gene: TRBV24-1
clone size: medium-sized
J gene: TRBJ1-5
CDR3 DNA: TGTGCCACCAGTGATCCCCGGGGGGGGGGAGTCCAGCATTTT
CDR3 protein: CATSDPRGGGVQHF

D gene: NA
V gene: TRBV5-5
clone size: NA
J gene: TRBJ2-7
CDR3 DNA: TGTGCCAGCAGCTTGAGGGTTAGCTCCTACGAGCAGTACTTC
CDR3 protein: CASSLRVSSYEQYF

D gene: TRBD2
V gene: TRBV28
clone size: medium-sized
J gene: TRBJ2-3
CDR3 DNA: TGTGCCAGCAGTTTCCTGACTAGCGGGAGGATCCCAGATACGCAGTATTTT
CDR3 protein: CASSFLTSGRIPDTQYF

D gene: TRBD1
V gene: TRBV20-1
clone size: large
J gene: TRBJ1-2
CDR3 DNA: TGCAGTGCTAGAGATGGAAGGGGGCCCAATGGCTACACCTTC
CDR3 protein: CSARDGRGPNGYTF

D gene: NA
V gene: TRBV28
clone size: large
J gene: TRBJ2-2
CDR3 DNA: TGTGCCAGCAGTTTCGGTGCGAACACCGGGGAGCTGTTTTTT
CDR3 protein: CASSFGANTGELFF

D gene: NA
V gene: TRBV7-9
clone size: medium-sized
J gene: TRBJ2-2
CDR3 DNA: TGTGCCAGCAGTCCAAACAGTGGGCTGTTTTTT
CDR3 protein: CASSPNSGLFF

D gene: NA
V gene: TRBV18
clone size: NA
J gene: TRBJ1-1
CDR3 DNA: TGTGCCAGCTCACCGGGGGGCAGAGACACTGAAGCTTTCTTT
CDR3 protein: CASSPGGRDTEAFF

D gene: NA
V gene: TRBV11-2
clone size: large
J gene: TRBJ2-3
CDR3 DNA: TGTGCCAGCAGCACAAGACTAAGTGGAGATACGCAGTATTTT
CDR3 protein: CASSTRLSGDTQYF

D gene: NA
V gene: TRBV4-1
clone size: medium-sized
J gene: TRBJ1-5
CDR3 DNA: TGCGCCAGCAGCCAAGGATTCCGGGGACAACCCGATCAGCCCCAGCATTTT
CDR3 protein: CASSQGFRGQPDQPQHF

D gene: NA
V gene: TRBV5-6
clone size: NA
J gene: TRBJ1-2
CDR3 DNA: TGTGCCAGCAGCTTGAAGGGCAGGCCTAACTATGGCTACACCTTC
CDR3 protein: CASSLKGRPNYGYTF

D gene: TRBD2
V gene: TRBV29-1
clone size: NA
J gene: TRBJ2-1
CDR3 DNA: TGCAGCGTTAACCGCCGGGACTACCCATACAATGAGCAGTTCTTC
CDR3 protein: CSVNRRDYPYNEQFF

D gene: NA
V gene: TRBV7-2
clone size: large
J gene: TRBJ1-6
CDR3 DNA: TGTGCCAGCAGCTTAGTTGGGGGGGTCGATGGTTCACCCCTCCACTTT
CDR3 protein: CASSLVGGVDGSPLHF

D gene: NA
V gene: TRBV12-3/TRBV12-4
clone size: few
J gene: TRBJ1-4
CDR3 DNA: TGTGCCAGCAACGGAGGCAATGAAAAACTGTTTTTT
CDR3 protein: CASNGGNEKLFF

D gene: NA
V gene: TRBV5-4
clone size: large
J gene: TRBJ2-5
CDR3 DNA: TGTGCCAGCAGCTTGGAGGGGGAGGGCCGGGAGACCCAGTACTTC
CDR3 protein: CASSLEGEGRETQYF

D gene: NA
V gene: TRBV15
clone size: hyperexpanded
J gene: TRBJ2-2
CDR3 DNA: TGTGCCACCAGAGTTGGTTATACCGGGGAGCTGTTTTTT
CDR3 protein: CATRVGYTGELFF

D gene: TRBD2
V gene: TRBV7-9
clone size: medium-sized
J gene: TRBJ2-1
CDR3 DNA: TGTGCCAGCAGCTCAACTAGCGGCAACTCCTACAATGAGCAGTTCTTC
CDR3 protein: CASSSTSGNSYNEQFF

D gene: TRBD2
V gene: TRBV5-3
clone size: few
J gene: TRBJ2-1
CDR3 DNA: TGTGCCAGAAGCCCGGGACTAGCGGGGGTGAGCTCCTACAATGAGCAGTTCTTC
CDR3 protein: CARSPGLAGVSSYNEQFF

D gene: NA
V gene: TRBV10-3
clone size: large
J gene: TRBJ1-1
CDR3 DNA: TGTGCCATCATGAAGGGCAGGGAAGCTTTCTTT
CDR3 protein: CAIMKGREAFF

D gene: NA
V gene: TRBV19
clone size: large
J gene: TRBJ1-5
CDR3 DNA: TGTGCCAGTAGTATTTCTGTGGTGAGAAATCAGCCCCAGCATTTT
CDR3 protein: CASSISVVRNQPQHF

D gene: TRBD2
V gene: TRBV6-2/TRBV6-3
clone size: large
J gene: TRBJ2-3
CDR3 DNA: TGTGCCAGCAGTTACTCGGCTAGCGGGGGAGATACGCAGTATTTT
CDR3 protein: CASSYSASGGDTQYF

D gene: NA
V gene: TRBV5-1
clone size: NA
J gene: TRBJ2-2
CDR3 DNA: TGCGCCAGCAGCTTGGCGGTGGCCACCGGGGAGCTGTTTTTT
CDR3 protein: CASSLAVATGELFF

D gene: NA
V gene: TRBV29-1
clone size: NA
J gene: TRBJ1-4
CDR3 DNA: TGCAGCGTTGAAGGCCGTGGGGGCCCTGAAAAACTGTTTTTT
CDR3 protein: CSVEGRGGPEKLFF

D gene: TRBD1
V gene: TRBV6-2/TRBV6-3
clone size: medium-sized
J gene: TRBJ2-1
CDR3 DNA: TGTGCCACCCACGAGACAGGGTCCTACAATGAGCAGTTCTTC
CDR3 protein: CATHETGSYNEQFF

D gene: TRBD2
V gene: TRBV15
clone size: large
J gene: TRBJ2-1
CDR3 DNA: TGTGCCACCGGCAGCGGGAGTAGCAATGAGCAGTTCTTC
CDR3 protein: CATGSGSSNEQFF

D gene: NA
V gene: TRBV2
clone size: medium-sized
J gene: TRBJ2-2
CDR3 DNA: TGTGCCAGCAGTGGTCTATTTCGAGCCGGGGAGCTGTTTTTT
CDR3 protein: CASSGLFRAGELFF

D gene: TRBD2
V gene: TRBV11-2
clone size: few
J gene: TRBJ2-1
CDR3 DNA: TGTGCCAGCAGCTTCGTAGCGGGAAATTACAATGAGCAGTTCTTC
CDR3 protein: CASSFVAGNYNEQFF

D gene: TRBD2
V gene: TRBV20-1
clone size: large
J gene: TRBJ2-7
CDR3 DNA: TGCAGTGCTAGGTCTAGCGGGACGTACGAGCAGTACTTC
CDR3 protein: CSARSSGTYEQYF

D gene: NA
V gene: TRBV19
clone size: large
J gene: TRBJ1-2
CDR3 DNA: TGTGCCAGTAGTAGGCAGCCGGCGGGACTTAACTATGGCTACACCTTC
CDR3 protein: CASSRQPAGLNYGYTF

D gene: NA
V gene: TRBV20-1
clone size: large
J gene: TRBJ1-6
CDR3 DNA: TGCAGTGCTAGAGGTCGGATGAATTCACCCCTCCACTTT
CDR3 protein: CSARGRMNSPLHF

D gene: TRBD2
V gene: TRBV28
clone size: few
J gene: TRBJ2-7
CDR3 DNA: TGTGCCAGCAGCCCCAGGACTAGTTATTTTTGGGAGCAGTACTTC
CDR3 protein: CASSPRTSYFWEQYF

D gene: TRBD2
V gene: TRBV6-2/TRBV6-3
clone size: few
J gene: TRBJ2-7
CDR3 DNA: TGTGCCAGCAGTTACGTGCGGACTAGCGAATTATCCTACGAGCAGTACTTC
CDR3 protein: CASSYVRTSELSYEQYF

D gene: NA
V gene: TRBV19
clone size: medium-sized
J gene: TRBJ2-5
CDR3 DNA: TGTGCCAGTAGTGACCTCCGGGGTCGGAAGACCCAGTACTTC
CDR3 protein: CASSDLRGRKTQYF

D gene: NA
V gene: TRBV7-2
clone size: large
J gene: TRBJ2-7
CDR3 DNA: TGTGCCAGCAGCTTGTATGCAGGGAGGACCTACGAGCAGTACTTC
CDR3 protein: CASSLYAGRTYEQYF

D gene: NA
V gene: TRBV28
clone size: NA
J gene: TRBJ2-7
CDR3 DNA: TGTGCCAGCAGTTACGGAGGGGGGGGTGGGGTCTACGAGCAGTACTTC
CDR3 protein: CASSYGGGGGVYEQYF